The clone carrying this T cell receptor (beta chain) was found a few times. This may be a read error: a much more frequent sequence differs by one nucleotide. The data stem from a study of Graves' ophthalmopathy and Graves' hyperthyroidism. Whole-study context: No progression to ophthalmopathy over 18 months defined stable hyperthyroidism.

The V end lost 4 bases, the J end lost 6 bases, and 7 bases lay between the germline ends. This CDR3 comprises 12 residues. Germline CDR1 reads SGHKS; CDR2 reads YYEKEE (reference sequence). Amplified material comprised TCR beta CDR3 regions derived from RNA transcripts. RT-PCR with HTBI primers came first, then second-round multiplex PCR. TCRdb fed the multiplex PCR reads into MiXCR, producing one record per CDR3 protein. The sample includes about 1.1 million distinct CDR3 sequences, roughly 35% of them seen just once. The sample consisted of peripheral blood or thyroid tissue (not recorded which). This chain joins TRBV5-5 and TRBJ2-2; no clear D gene. The receptor's source is an adult man with Graves' hyperthyroidism. The CDR3 DNA follows: TGTGCCAGCAGCAAGATCGCCGGGGAGCTGTTTTTT. Amino acids: CASSKIAGELFF.